A selection of T cell receptor beta chains follows, all from one sample in a study of T-cell memory formation after mild COVID-19. TCRdb re-called the 5' RACE reads with MiXCR, one entry per CDR3 protein. Among approximately 440,000 distinct CDR3 sequences listed, around 19% were seen once. The sequenced sample consisted of PBMCs or a T cell subset sorted from them (not recorded which). These receptors were taken from an adult woman who had mild COVID-19 (a few samples of this study predate the infection). Cell type and time point are not known. CDR3s include the opening cysteine and the closing phenylalanine or tryptophan. The order of the fields is D gene, J gene, clone size, V gene, CDR3 DNA, CDR3 protein. D genes are given only for firm matches. Size tells how often a clone was seen (once, few, many) or the class of an expanded clone, and some rows leave it out.

>.|TRBJ1-5|.|TRBV5-1
TGCGCCAGCAGCTTGGACGGCGGTGGGCAGCCCCAGCATTTT
CASSLDGGGQPQHF
>.|TRBJ2-7|few|TRBV9
TGTGCCAGCAGCGTAGAACCCGGCCCCTACGAGCAGTACTTC
CASSVEPGPYEQYF
>TRBD2|TRBJ2-2|.|TRBV7-2
TGTGCCAGCAGACCTGATCTGACTAGCGGGACCGGGGAGCTGTTTTTT
CASRPDLTSGTGELFF
>TRBD2|TRBJ2-4|.|TRBV12-3/TRBV12-4
TGTGCCAGCAGAGGGACTAGCGGGGCCCAGTGGGCCAAAAACATTCAGTACTTC
CASRGTSGAQWAKNIQYF
>TRBD2|TRBJ2-5|.|TRBV7-9
TGTGCCAGCAGCTTGACTAGCGGGAGGCCGGGGGAGACCCAGTACTTC
CASSLTSGRPGETQYF
>.|TRBJ1-2|few|TRBV12-2
TGTGCAAGTCGCTTAGTAAATACCTCGGGTCGGCTTATATTGGGGTTCTATGGCTACACCTTC
CASRLVNTSGRLILGFYGYTF
>.|TRBJ2-1|.|TRBV7-2
TGTGCCAGCAGCTTAGACGGATTAGCCTACAATGAGCAGTTCTTC
CASSLDGLAYNEQFF
>.|TRBJ2-5|.|TRBV6-6
TGTGCCAGCGGATTCGGGGGTTCCATGGAGACCCAGTACTTC
CASGFGGSMETQYF
>.|TRBJ2-5|.|TRBV29-1
TGCAGCGTTGCCCCTCAGGCTCAAGAGACCCAGTACTTC
CSVAPQAQETQYF
>TRBD1|TRBJ2-2|.|TRBV29-1
TGCAGCGTCCGCGGACAGGGTAACACCGGGGAGCTGTTTTTT
CSVRGQGNTGELFF
>.|TRBJ1-1|few|TRBV6-5
TGTGCCAGCAGTTGGACCTCCGAAGGGGTAGCTTTCTTT
CASSWTSEGVAFF
>.|TRBJ1-1|few|TRBV9
TGTGCCAGCAGCAATTCGGGGGACTACACTGAAGCTTTCTTT
CASSNSGDYTEAFF
>.|TRBJ2-3|.|TRBV4-1
TGCGCCAGCAGCCAAGAGTCGAGCACAGATACGCAGTATTTT
CASSQESSTDTQYF
>.|TRBJ2-1|.|TRBV7-9
TGTGCCAGCAGCTTAGCCCTTCGCTACAATGAGCAGTTCTTC
CASSLALRYNEQFF
>.|TRBJ2-5|once|TRBV20-1
TGCAGTGCTAGCGTCCCCAGTACAGCCGAAGAGACCCAGTACTTC
CSASVPSTAEETQYF
>.|TRBJ1-1|many|TRBV5-1
TGCGCCAGCAGCTTGGCCCCTGGGGGAGCTTACATGAACACTGAAGCTTTCTTT
CASSLAPGGAYMNTEAFF
>TRBD2|TRBJ2-5|few|TRBV7-9
TGTGCCAGCAGCCCGCCGCTAGCGGGGGGGCAAGAGACCCAGTACTTC
CASSPPLAGGQETQYF
>TRBD2|TRBJ2-7|.|TRBV12-3/TRBV12-4
TGTGCCAGCAGTATTAGCGGGGGGGCCTCCTACGAGCAGTACTTC
CASSISGGASYEQYF
>.|TRBJ1-1|.|TRBV18
TGTGCCAGCTCACCAAGACGCCCAGAGAACACTGAAGCTTTCTTT
CASSPRRPENTEAFF
>.|TRBJ2-2|many|TRBV24-1
TGTGCCACCAGCCTTGGACAGATCAACACCGGGGAGCTGTTTTTT
CATSLGQINTGELFF
>TRBD1|TRBJ1-1|few|TRBV20-1
TGCAGTGCTAGCCTACAGGGGATACACCAAGCTTTCTTT
CSASLQGIHQAFF
>.|TRBJ1-3|few|TRBV4-1
TGCGCCAGCAGCCACGAGGGGGACACCATATATTTT
CASSHEGDTIYF
>TRBD2|TRBJ2-3|.|TRBV7-3
TGTGCCAGCAGCTTGGGGCTAGCGGGAATAGATACGCAGTATTTT
CASSLGLAGIDTQYF
>.|TRBJ2-5|.|TRBV29-1
TGCAGCGTTGGGTCCGGGACCTCCTTGGGAGAGACCCAGTACTTC
CSVGSGTSLGETQYF
>.|TRBJ2-1|.|TRBV30
TGTGCCTGGGGGGTCTTGGGCAATGAGCAGTTCTTC
CAWGVLGNEQFF
>TRBD2|TRBJ2-1|.|TRBV7-2
TGTGCCAGCAGCTTAGCACTAGCGGGAGCACTTGAGCAGTTCTTC
CASSLALAGALEQFF
>.|TRBJ1-1|many|TRBV9
TGTGCCAGCAGCGTAGATGTCAACACTGAAGCTTTCTTT
CASSVDVNTEAFF
>.|TRBJ2-7|.|TRBV30
TGTGCCTGGATCCCGAATTGGAGGAGCTCCTACGAGCAGTACTTC
CAWIPNWRSSYEQYF
>.|TRBJ2-5|few|TRBV12-3/TRBV12-4
TGTGCCAGCAGTTTAGCAACACAGGGAAACCAAGAGACCCAGTACTTC
CASSLATQGNQETQYF
>.|TRBJ2-1|.|TRBV7-8
TGTGCCAGCAGCCCGACCTCGGGGGCCCTCTACAATGAGCAGTTCTTC
CASSPTSGALYNEQFF
>TRBD1|TRBJ2-3|.|TRBV20-1
TGCAGTGCTAACAGGGACAGGGGCACAGATACGCAGTATTTT
CSANRDRGTDTQYF
>TRBD2|TRBJ2-5|.|TRBV5-1
TGCGCCAGCGCGCGCGGGAGCCACGGCCAAGAGACCCAGTACTTC
CASARGSHGQETQYF
>.|TRBJ1-6|few|TRBV2
TGTGCCAGCAGTGTTCCAGAGTCACCCCTCCACTTT
CASSVPESPLHF
>.|TRBJ1-5|.|TRBV5-1
TGCGCCAGCAGCCCTGACAGGATGAATCAGCCCCAGCATTTT
CASSPDRMNQPQHF
>.|TRBJ1-1|few|TRBV6-5
TGTGCCAGCAGTTATGCGCCCCGGGGCCTCAGCGCCGAAGCTTTCTTT
CASSYAPRGLSAEAFF
>TRBD1|TRBJ2-3|few|TRBV12-3/TRBV12-4
TGTGCCAGCAGTTTAACTGACAGGGGTGGGCAGGGAGATACGCAGTATTTT
CASSLTDRGGQGDTQYF
>.|TRBJ1-5|.|TRBV24-1
TGTGCCACCAGTGACACCACAAGCAATCAGCCCCAGCATTTT
CATSDTTSNQPQHF
>.|TRBJ1-1|.|TRBV7-9
TGTGCCAGCAGCCCTAACCGGATTTCCACTGAAGCTTTCTTT
CASSPNRISTEAFF
>.|TRBJ2-1|many|TRBV9
TGTGCCAGCAGCCCACAGGTTTACAATGAGCAGTTCTTC
CASSPQVYNEQFF
>.|TRBJ1-2|few|TRBV7-9
TGTGCCAGCAGCTTATTCCCCGGGCAAACCTATGGCTACACCTTC
CASSLFPGQTYGYTF
>.|TRBJ2-3|.|TRBV20-1
TGCAGTGCTGACCGGGACACCTACACAGATACGCAGTATTTT
CSADRDTYTDTQYF
>.|TRBJ2-6|.|TRBV21-1
TGTGCCAGCAGCAAACGGGGGTGTGGGGCCAACGTCCTGACTTTC
CASSKRGCGANVLTF
>.|TRBJ2-4|.|TRBV7-2
TGTGCCAGCAGCTTAGTCGGCAGGGAAAACATTCAGTACTTC
CASSLVGRENIQYF
>TRBD2|TRBJ2-3|.|TRBV12-3/TRBV12-4
TGTGCCAGCAGGAGGACTAGCGGGAGAGTCGAGCGGAGCACAGATACGCAGTATTTT
CASRRTSGRVERSTDTQYF
>TRBD1|TRBJ2-3|.|TRBV12-3/TRBV12-4
TGTGCCAGCAACCCCAGGACAGGAGAAGCAGATACGCAGTATTTT
CASNPRTGEADTQYF
>TRBD1|TRBJ2-2|.|TRBV11-2
TGTGCCAGCAGCGCATACAGGGGGCTTAACACCGGGGAGCTGTTTTTT
CASSAYRGLNTGELFF
>.|TRBJ2-1|many|TRBV4-3
TGCGCCAGCAGCCAAGAGCAGTTAATGGGGGATTTATCCTACAATGAGCAGTTCTTC
CASSQEQLMGDLSYNEQFF
>.|TRBJ2-3|.|TRBV30
TGTGCCTGGAGACCCAAGACTAGTACAGCTGATACGCAGTATTTT
CAWRPKTSTADTQYF
>.|TRBJ2-1|.|TRBV5-4
TGTGCCAGCAGCTTGTGGGGTTGGGGTGAGCAGTTCTTC
CASSLWGWGEQFF
>TRBD2|TRBJ2-1|.|TRBV29-1
TGCAGCGTTGGGGGACTAGCGGGTTACAATGAGCAGTTCTTC
CSVGGLAGYNEQFF
>TRBD2|TRBJ2-1|few|TRBV6-5
TGTGCCAGCAGAGGACCGGGAGGTGAGCAGTTCTTC
CASRGPGGEQFF
>TRBD1|TRBJ1-1|few|TRBV6-2/TRBV6-3
TGTGCCAGCAGAAGAGGGACAGGGATAACTGAAGCTTTCTTT
CASRRGTGITEAFF
>.|TRBJ1-2|few|TRBV29-1
TGCAGCACCGAGTGGGGGGGTAACTATGGCTACACCTTC
CSTEWGGNYGYTF
>.|TRBJ2-3|.|TRBV4-3
TGCGCCAGCAGGCCACGGGCGCACCTTCCAGGGGATACGCAGTATTTT
CASRPRAHLPGDTQYF